The entry below gives a single T cell receptor (beta chain) sequence along with its context. This clonotype was observed a few times. Its antigen is unknown. Base qualities were left out, and no much larger clone turns up one base away. The TCR beta CDR3 regions were amplified from the RNA transcripts. A first-round RT-PCR of the TCR CDR3 used the HTBI primer set with the Qiagen OneStep RT-PCR kit. Libraries were constructed in a second round of multiplex PCR, after which size selection and purification were carried out. Sequencing of the libraries was done on an Illumina HiSeq2000 using paired-end 100 bp reads. The authors processed their data as follows. Raw data were processed with SOAPnuke, discarding reads with adapters, uncalled bases, mean Phred below 15, or no exact constant-primer or identifier match. COPE v1.2.5 was used to merge high-quality paired reads, and clonotypes were defined as unique nucleotide sequences. Clonotypes were aligned to IMGT TRBV, TRBD and TRBJ reference segments using MiTCR v1.1. The analysis was restricted to V-J combinations with a frequency above 0.0001, which together covered just over 99% of the repertoires. The TCS score was defined as the ratio of F50 (clonal expansion) to E x V (chaos), calculated using BLOSUM62-based TCRdist between CDR3 peptides within each V-J. Welch's t-statistics and random forest reduced around 550 V-J features to 10 to 15, which were used in a naive Bayes classifier (R e1071). TCRdb's own reprocessing of the public reads used fastp at Q25 and MiXCR and kept productive beta chains. Rows with a matching CDR3 protein are joined into one entry that keeps the most common DNA and genes. In this record, the V and J calls reflect TCRdb's handling and not the investigators' own analysis. Within this sample are a few hundred thousand distinct CDR3 sequences, with roughly 46% of them counted one time only. Together, the top ten hold just over 8% of the sample.

These data are taken from a study of T cells in Graves' hyperthyroidism and ophthalmopathy (dated by TCRdb to about 2019). Background on the whole study: TCR V-J signatures able to tell the groups apart were searched for in a discovery cohort of 95 or so patients, of whom 43 had Graves' ophthalmopathy and around 57 had stable Graves' hyperthyroidism. Whether ophthalmopathy could be predicted prospectively was tested in an independent validation cohort made up of some 20 hyperthyroidism patients plus 17 patients who later progressed to ophthalmopathy. The 100 discovery patients were randomly split 7:3 into training and test sets. In more than 5 Graves' hyperthyroidism patients, the study also compared T-cell repertoires from thyroid tissue with T-cell repertoires from blood. Following sampling, methimazole starting at 30 mg daily was given to hyperthyroidism patients, and high-dose intravenous methylprednisolone was given to ophthalmopathy patients. The paper describes TCR Vbeta CDR3 sequencing of around 140 peripheral blood samples, made up of 43 ophthalmopathy patients, approximately 76 hyperthyroidism patients and 17 progressor patients. General study outcomes and caveats: Sample size was not statistically predetermined, and investigators were not blinded to group allocation. Most expanded thyroid clonotypes (frequency above 0.001) were also detected in blood, suggesting blood repertoires may reflect thyroid immune responses. In validation, the model predicted progression to ophthalmopathy a median of around 6.5 months before onset, with roughly 68% sensitivity and roughly 79% specificity. A 13 V-J signature model separated ophthalmopathy from stable hyperthyroidism, with around 91% sensitivity and 81.08% specificity in cross-validation and 80%/75% in testing.

Taken from the germline V gene (reference sequence), the CDR1 and CDR2 loops are MNHNY and SVGAGI. Measured from the cysteine to the phenylalanine, the CDR3 is 15 residues long. Only the CDR3 region is kept as DNA, spanning 45 bases read in frame from base 1. Trimming costs V 0 bases and J 3 bases, and their ends lie 9 bases apart. A patient counted as having stable Graves' hyperthyroidism if no progression to ophthalmopathy occurred over 18 months of follow-up. Hyperthyroidism patients were aged 18 to 65 years and newly diagnosed, with disease duration of less than 2 months. The study excluded patients with uncontrolled infections, other autoimmune diseases, pregnancy or lactation. Diagnoses were established on the basis of clinical symptoms, serum thyroxine and TRAb, thyroid ultrasound, and orbital computed tomography. Total RNA was extracted using Trizol reagent, and RNA quality was assessed on an Agilent 2100 Bioanalyzer.

The receptor was derived from a woman between 18 and 29 years old with Graves' hyperthyroidism. Donor details come from another sample of the same person, matched by shared clones. The chain is made from TRBV6-6 and TRBJ1-5; no D gene can be assigned with confidence. The sequenced sample consisted of peripheral blood or thyroid tissue (not recorded which). CDR3 reads: CASSYSGQFNQPQHF. The nucleotides read TGTGCCAGCAGTTACTCAGGGCAGTTCAATCAGCCCCAGCATTTT.